This is a list of T cell receptor beta chains from one sample in a study of graft-versus-host responses after intestinal transplantation. Here immunoSEQ multiplex PCR was the method, and the copy in TCRdb shows in-frame clones only, minus some. The table records some 85,000 clones, roughly 90% of them present only once. Their antigen targets remain unknown. The sample here was unstimulated CD8+ T cells sorted from spleen or lymph node cells, taken before transplant. These receptors originate from a human donor who was the organ donor for an intestinal transplant. Each CDR3 is given with its conserved first and last residue. Each record gives: V gene, J gene, CDR3 protein.

>TRBV19|TRBJ1-1
CASSWALNTEAFF
>TRBV29-1|TRBJ1-1
CSVGMTGGPREAFF
>TRBV4-1|TRBJ1-6
CASSQENQKPGQGISPLHF
>TRBV10-3|TRBJ2-2
CAIRVENTGELFF
>TRBV27|TRBJ2-5
CASSRGQTVKTQYF
>TRBV7-9|TRBJ1-2
CASRQTGSGYTF
>TRBV6-1|TRBJ2-7
CASSPNRVWKQYF
>TRBV27|TRBJ2-7
CASSFKTDYEQYF
>TRBV7-8|TRBJ2-7
CASSLMQGPRYEQYF
>TRBV2|TRBJ2-1
CASSESGGLAAYNEQFF
>TRBV11-2|TRBJ2-5
CASSLGGLAGGGYQETQYF
>TRBV11-2|TRBJ2-7
CASSLGSGGYEQYF
>TRBV7-9|TRBJ1-5
CASSLGTAQYSNQPQHF
>TRBV4-1|TRBJ2-7
CASSQAPPGAYEQYF
>TRBV6-1|TRBJ2-7
CASSESGSPFYEQYF
>TRBV15|NA
CATSRGFGLADYEQYF
>TRBV4-3|TRBJ1-1
CASRPGGMNTEAFF
>TRBV6-5|TRBJ1-4
CASSYFGGNEKLFF
>TRBV7-9|TRBJ1-2
CASSRTPRADGYTF
>TRBV10-2|TRBJ2-7
CASSEREANYEQYF
>TRBV4-1|TRBJ2-1
CASSQEERGSYNEQFF
>TRBV7-9|TRBJ2-3
CASSVGGLNTDTQYF
>TRBV27|TRBJ1-2
CASSLWADTNYGYTF
>TRBV7-6|TRBJ2-5
CASSFSSGGTETQYF
>TRBV6-4|TRBJ2-7
CASTLDIYEQYF
>TRBV7-9|TRBJ2-3
CASSFIAGDTDTQYF